A single sample is the source of the 17 T cell receptor beta chains below, sequenced in a study of CD8+CD57+ T cells in acquired aplastic anemia. Genomic DNA constituted the template upon which TCR beta VDJ and CDR3 profiling was performed. TCRdb itself ran the reads through MiXCR, one entry per CDR3 protein. The repertoire holds 170,000 or so distinct CDR3 sequences, roughly three fifths seen once, with about 42% in the top ten. By flow cytometry, patients selected for sequencing had shown an expansion of CD8+CD57+ cells. Sequencing was performed on sorted CD4+, CD8+, or CD8+CD57+ T cells (not recorded which) from PBMCs. Receptors originate from a human donor with aplastic anemia.

V is TRBV7-9 and J is TRBJ2-2; D is perhaps TRBD1 (6 bases). Germline CDR1 reads SEHNR; CDR2 reads FQNEAQ (reference sequence). V was shortened by 1 base and J by 3 bases, with 9 bases between the two germline ends. The CDR3 is 15 residues long. The DNA for the CDR3 is TGTGCCAGCAGCTTAGGGACAGCTTACACCGGGGAGCTGTTTTTT. Amino acids: CASSLGTAYTGELFF.

The chain employs TRBV7-4 and TRBJ1-6, with D uncertain. CDR3 length: 13 residues. Trimming left V 6 bases short and J 9 bases short, with 12 bases between. Germline CDR1 SGHVT, CDR2 SQSDAQ. CDR3 DNA sequence: TGTGCCAGCAGTTCCCTTCCGGTTTCACCCCTCCACTTT. It is translated as CASSSLPVSPLHF. Full variable domain (missing parts from reference TRBV7-4 and TRBJ1-6): GAGVSQSPRYKVAKRGRDVALRCDSISGHVTLYWYRQTLGQGSEVLTYSQSDAQRDKSGRPSGRFSAERPERSVSTLKIQRTEQGDSAVYLCASSSLPVSPLHFGNGTRLTVT.

The gene calls are TRBV20-1 and TRBJ1-5; D possibly corresponds to TRBD1 (5 bases). CDR3 length: 14 residues. The V gene lost 5 bases and the J gene lost 0 bases, with 11 bases spanning the gap. Germline assignment: CDR1 DFQATT and CDR2 SNEGSKA (reference sequence). The CDR3 nucleotides are TGCAGTGCTCTTCAGGGTTATAGCAATCAGCCCCAGCATTTT. Protein: CSALQGYSNQPQHF.

The V gene is TRBV20-1, the J gene TRBJ1-2; tentatively, D is TRBD1 (6 bases). Germline CDR1 reads DFQATT; CDR2 reads SNEGSKA (reference sequence). With 0 bases removed from V and 5 bases from J, the gap between germline ends came to 10 bases. The CDR3 length is 13 residues. The CDR3, as DNA: TGCAGTGCTAGAGAGGGGGCCCCGTATGGCTACACCTTC. Translation: CSAREGAPYGYTF.

The chain uses TRBV29-1 and TRBJ2-5; the D gene is possibly TRBD1 (5 bases). This CDR3 region has 14 residues. Germline CDR1 is SQVTM and CDR2 is ANQGSEA. Between the trimmed V and J ends, which lost 3 bases and 5 bases, there was a span of 16 bases. CDR3 sequence: CSVDGQGVYETQYF. CDR3 coding DNA: TGCAGCGTTGATGGGCAGGGCGTTTACGAGACCCAGTACTTC.

This clonotype was detected a few times. CDR3 residues: CATSRGVASTDTQYF. CDR3 in DNA: TGTGCCACCAGCAGAGGTGTAGCTTCCACAGATACGCAGTATTTT. The chain joins TRBV15 to TRBJ2-3, with D unresolved. With 1 base removed from V and 2 bases from J, the gap between germline ends came to 10 bases. Per germline, CDR1 LNHNV and CDR2 YYDKDF (reference sequence). The CDR3 runs to 15 residues.

The rearrangement links TRBV7-2 to TRBJ2-7, with 8 positions matching TRBD2. Trimming removed 7 bases from V and 7 bases from J; junction bases left unmatched: 9. CDR3 size: 13 residues. The germline CDR1 and CDR2 sequences are SGHTA and FQGNSA. The CDR3 sequence: CASIPAGDGEQYF. The CDR3, as DNA: TGTGCCAGCATTCCAGCGGGAGACGGGGAGCAGTACTTC.

The J gene is TRBJ2-2, the V gene TRBV5-1; D remains ambiguous. Trimming pared 0 bases from V and 4 bases from J, leaving 13 bases between. The CDR3 loop spans 16 amino acids. Germline values: CDR1 SGHRS, CDR2 YFSETQ. This chain's CDR3 is CASSLAEAGPTGELFF. The DNA for the CDR3 is TGCGCCAGCAGCTTGGCCGAGGCAGGACCCACCGGGGAGCTGTTTTTT. Based on the CDR3 plus reference TRBV5-1 and TRBJ2-2, the full variable domain is KAGVTQTPRYLIKTRGQQVTLSCSPISGHRSVSWYQQTPGQGLQFLFEYFSETQRNKGNFPGRFSGRQFSNSRSEMNVSTLELGDSALYLCASSLAEAGPTGELFFGEGSRLTVL.

As for this clonotype: It may be a read error: a sequence one base away is much more abundant. The chain uses TRBV4-1 and TRBJ1-5, with D unclear. CDR1 and CDR2 (germline): MGHRA, YSYEKL. The CDR3 runs to 14 residues. CDR3 DNA: TGCGCCGGCAGCCCTAAGGACGGGAATCAGCCCCAGCATTTT. The encoded protein is CAGSPKDGNQPQHF.

This clonotype was observed a single time. The V call is TRBV9, the J call TRBJ1-1; D not certain. This CDR3 region has 14 residues. The germline gives CDR1 SGDLS, CDR2 YYNGEE. V was clipped by 6 bases and J by 5 bases, with 17 bases between them. CDR3 nucleotide sequence: TGTGCCAGCACCCCCTCTGGAGGGTCAACTGAAGCTTTCTTT. This sequence encodes CASTPSGGSTEAFF. The variable domain in full, with the rest retrieved from reference TRBV9 and TRBJ1-1, is DSGVTQTPKHLITATGQRVTLRCSPRSGDLSVYWYQQSLDQGLQFLIQYYNGEERAKGNILERFSAQQFPDLHSELNLSSLELGDSALYFCASTPSGGSTEAFFGQGTRLTVV.

V and J are TRBV19 and TRBJ2-1; D gene ambiguous. Trimming took off 3 bases at V and 4 bases at J, with 7 bases between the two ends. The CDR3 has 13 amino acids. Germline V lookup: CDR1 LNHDA, CDR2 SQIVND (reference sequence). CDR3 nucleotide sequence: TGTGCCAGTAGTATTTTGCGGTACAATGAGCAGTTCTTC. Protein product: CASSILRYNEQFF.

This sequence joins TRBV24-1 and TRBJ2-7; 7 bases line up with TRBD1. V shed 1 base and J 4 bases; nucleotides not matched to a gene: 12. CDR3 length: 17 amino acids. Germline lookup yields CDR1 KGHDR and CDR2 SFDVKD. In DNA, the CDR3 is TGTGCCACCAGTGATTTTTACCCCGACAGGGTTCGGTACGAGCAGTACTTC. Residues: CATSDFYPDRVRYEQYF.

This clonotype was observed a few times. The chain employs TRBV5-1 and TRBJ2-1, with a weak D call TRBD1 (6 bases). The V end lost 2 bases, the J end lost 7 bases, and 13 bases lay between the germline ends. The CDR3 consists of 14 residues. Germline CDR1 SGHRS, CDR2 YFSETQ. CDR3 residues: CASSLGQFLNEQFF. The CDR3 DNA reads as TGCGCCAGCAGCTTAGGACAGTTTTTGAATGAGCAGTTCTTC.

The CDR3 protein is CASSRMDGTYEQYF. CDR3 sequence (DNA): TGTGCCAGCAGCCGGATGGACGGTACCTACGAGCAGTACTTC. The chain recombines TRBV5-6 with TRBJ2-7, with no clear D. Trimming left V 4 bases short and J 2 bases short, with 13 bases between. Germline CDR1 SGHDT, CDR2 YYEEEE. The CDR3 runs 14 residues.

This clonotype was counted ten times or more. The chain combines TRBV20-1 with TRBJ1-2, with 7 bases matching TRBD1. CDR1 and CDR2 (germline): DFQATT, SNEGSKA (reference sequence). Trimming at V came to 3 bases and at J to 4 bases, leaving 5 bases not matched to a gene. CDR3 length: 13 residues. The CDR3 DNA reads TGCAGTGCTAGGGGGACAGTCTCCTATGGCTACACCTTC. Translation: CSARGTVSYGYTF.

The V call is TRBV6-6, the J call TRBJ2-1; possible D gene TRBD2, 6 bases. The V end was cut by 4 bases, the J end by 1 base, with 20 bases between. The germline gives CDR1 MNHNY, CDR2 SVGAGI (reference sequence). This CDR3 contains 18 residues. Here the CDR3 reads CASSWSLPGTPSYNEQFF. Written as DNA, the CDR3 is TGTGCCAGCAGTTGGTCTTTACCCGGGACTCCTTCCTACAATGAGCAGTTCTTC.

On this clonotype itself: A much larger clone lies one base from this, so it may be a read error. The chain recombines TRBV12-3 or TRBV12-4 with TRBJ2-6; 7 bases agree with TRBD1. The V and J ends lost 6 bases and 2 bases, in that order; junction bases with no gene match: 7. The CDR3 totals 16 residues. The CDR3 reads CASRYTGAPGANVLTF. The CDR3 DNA reads as TGTGCCAGCAGATATACAGGGGCCCCTGGGGCCAACGTCCTGACTTTC.